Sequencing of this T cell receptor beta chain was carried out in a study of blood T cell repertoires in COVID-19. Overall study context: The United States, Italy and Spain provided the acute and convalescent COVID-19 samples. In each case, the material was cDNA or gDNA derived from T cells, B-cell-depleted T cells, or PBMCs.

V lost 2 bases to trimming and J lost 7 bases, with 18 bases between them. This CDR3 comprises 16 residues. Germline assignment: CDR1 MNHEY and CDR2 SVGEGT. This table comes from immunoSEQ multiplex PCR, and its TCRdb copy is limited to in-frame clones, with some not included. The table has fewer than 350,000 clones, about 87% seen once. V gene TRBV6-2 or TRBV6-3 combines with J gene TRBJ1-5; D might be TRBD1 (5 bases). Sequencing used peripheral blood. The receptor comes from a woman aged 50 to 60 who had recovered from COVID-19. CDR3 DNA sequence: TGTGCCAGCAGTTACGGTCTGGGGGGACTAAGGCAGCCCCAGCATTTT. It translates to CASSYGLGGLRQPQHF.